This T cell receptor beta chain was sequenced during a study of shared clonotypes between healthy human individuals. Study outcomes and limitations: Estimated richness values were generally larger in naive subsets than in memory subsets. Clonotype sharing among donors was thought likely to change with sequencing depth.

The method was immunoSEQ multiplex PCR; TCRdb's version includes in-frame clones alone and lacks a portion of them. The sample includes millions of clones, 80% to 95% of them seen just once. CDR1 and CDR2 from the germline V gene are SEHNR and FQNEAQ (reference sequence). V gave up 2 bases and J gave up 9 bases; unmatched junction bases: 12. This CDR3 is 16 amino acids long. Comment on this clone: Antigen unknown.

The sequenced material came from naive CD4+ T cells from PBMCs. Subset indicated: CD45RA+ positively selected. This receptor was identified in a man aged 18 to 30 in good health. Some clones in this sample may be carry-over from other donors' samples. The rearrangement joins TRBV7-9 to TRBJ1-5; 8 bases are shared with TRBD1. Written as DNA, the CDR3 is TGTGCCAGCAGCTTATACCCGGGACAGGCAAGATGGCCCCAGCATTTT. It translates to CASSLYPGQARWPQHF.